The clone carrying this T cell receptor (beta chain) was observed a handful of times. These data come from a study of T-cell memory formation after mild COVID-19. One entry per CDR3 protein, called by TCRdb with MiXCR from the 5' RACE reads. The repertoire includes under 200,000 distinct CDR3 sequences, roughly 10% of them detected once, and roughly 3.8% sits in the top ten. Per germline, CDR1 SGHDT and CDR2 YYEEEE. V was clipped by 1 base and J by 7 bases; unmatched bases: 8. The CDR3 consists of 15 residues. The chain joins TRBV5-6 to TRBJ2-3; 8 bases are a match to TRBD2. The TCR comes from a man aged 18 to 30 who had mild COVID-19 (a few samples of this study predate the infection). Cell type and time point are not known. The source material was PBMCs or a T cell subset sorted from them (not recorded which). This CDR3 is CASSLIGGELNTQYF. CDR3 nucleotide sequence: TGTGCCAGCAGCTTGATCGGGGGGGAGCTTAATACGCAGTATTTT.